One TCR beta chain is described in this entry. What it binds is not known. A second PCR, run for about 7 to 11 cycles, used a sample-barcoded 5' primer plus a J-beta primer mix. TCRdb re-called the 5' RACE reads with MiXCR, one entry per CDR3 protein. There are about 800,000 distinct CDR3 sequences in the sample; nearly 60% occur only once, and 20% to 25% lies in the top ten. This entry belongs to a study of blood T cells in healthy people across ages. Whole-study results and caveats: Diversity of TCR beta per million T cells declined in a roughly linear way with age.

Trimming cost V 7 bases and J 10 bases; bases outside gene matches: 6. The V gene's germline CDR1 is LNHDA and CDR2 SQIVND (reference sequence). The CDR3 consists of 12 residues. The sequence came from a young man in good health. The rearrangement joins TRBV19 to TRBJ2-4; 8 bases align to TRBD2. The sequencing input was blood. CDR3 nucleotides: TGTGCCAGTACTAATCAGCGGGGGATTCAGTACTTC. This codes for CASTNQRGIQYF.